A single TCR delta chain is shown here with its context. TCRdb reanalysed the reads with CATT. The sample holds about 4,000 delta-chain clones, roughly 14% seen once. These data come from a study of gamma-delta chains in newborns, infants, children. Study context: Innate gammadelta T cells reportedly expand polyclonally right after birth, driven by microbial exposure, per the title.

The sample consisted of blood. This sequence originates from a child who was a newborn, infant or young child, either healthy, febrile or measles-vaccinated (not recorded which).

The CDR3 DNA follows: TGTGCCTGTGACCCTCGCGGTAAGGGGGATACGGCCGCCACCGATAAACTCATCTTT. This gives the protein CACDPRGKGDTAATDKLIF. The chain joins TRDV2 to TRDJ1; the match to TRDD3 covers 10 bases. The J gene, not given by TCRdb, was assigned here from a germline match of the nucleotide sequence. The V and J ends lost 3 bases and 1 base, in that order; junction bases with no gene match: 16. In germline, CDR1 is GEAIGNYY, CDR2 EKD. The CDR3 has 19 residues.